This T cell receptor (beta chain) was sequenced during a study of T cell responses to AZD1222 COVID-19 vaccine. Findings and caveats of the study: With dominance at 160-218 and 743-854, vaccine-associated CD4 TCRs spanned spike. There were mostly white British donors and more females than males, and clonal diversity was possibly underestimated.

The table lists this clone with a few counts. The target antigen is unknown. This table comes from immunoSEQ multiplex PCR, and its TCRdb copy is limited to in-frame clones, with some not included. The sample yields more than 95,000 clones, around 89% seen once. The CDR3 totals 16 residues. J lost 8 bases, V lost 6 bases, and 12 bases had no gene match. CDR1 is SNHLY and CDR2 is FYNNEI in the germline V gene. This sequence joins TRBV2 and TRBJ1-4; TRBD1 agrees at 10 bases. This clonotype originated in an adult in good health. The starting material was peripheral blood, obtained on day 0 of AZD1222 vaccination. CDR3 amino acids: CASRGRTGGEGEKLFF. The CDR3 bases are TGTGCCAGCAGGGGACGGACAGGGGGAGAGGGGGAAAAACTGTTTTTT.